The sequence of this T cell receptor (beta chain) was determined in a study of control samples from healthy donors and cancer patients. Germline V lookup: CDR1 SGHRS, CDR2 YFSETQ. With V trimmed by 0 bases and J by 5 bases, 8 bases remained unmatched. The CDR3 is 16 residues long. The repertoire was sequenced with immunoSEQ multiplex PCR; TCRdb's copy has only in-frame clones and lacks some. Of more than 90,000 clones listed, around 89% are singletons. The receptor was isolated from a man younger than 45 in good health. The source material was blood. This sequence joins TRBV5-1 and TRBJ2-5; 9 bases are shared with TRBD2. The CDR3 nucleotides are TGCGCCAGCAGCTTGGTCGGGACTAGCAGCGGGGAGACCCAGTACTTC. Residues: CASSLVGTSSGETQYF.